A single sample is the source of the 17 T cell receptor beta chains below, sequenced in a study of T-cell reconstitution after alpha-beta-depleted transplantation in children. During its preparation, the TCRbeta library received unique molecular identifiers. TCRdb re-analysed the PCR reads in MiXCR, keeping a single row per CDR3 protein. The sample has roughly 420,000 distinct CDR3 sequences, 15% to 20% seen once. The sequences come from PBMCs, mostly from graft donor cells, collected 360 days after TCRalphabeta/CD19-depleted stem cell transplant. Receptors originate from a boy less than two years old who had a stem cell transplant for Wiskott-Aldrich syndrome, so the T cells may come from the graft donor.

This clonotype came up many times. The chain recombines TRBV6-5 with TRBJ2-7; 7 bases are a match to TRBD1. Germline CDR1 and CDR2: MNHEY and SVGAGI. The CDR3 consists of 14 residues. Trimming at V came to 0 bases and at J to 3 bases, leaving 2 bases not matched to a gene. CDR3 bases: TGTGCCAGCAGTTACTCCGGACAGGACTACGAGCAGTACTTC. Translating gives CASSYSGQDYEQYF.

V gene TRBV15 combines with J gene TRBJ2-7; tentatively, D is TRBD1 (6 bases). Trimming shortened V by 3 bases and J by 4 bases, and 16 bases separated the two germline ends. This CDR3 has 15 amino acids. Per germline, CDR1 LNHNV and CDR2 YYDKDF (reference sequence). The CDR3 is CATSSSQGVWYEQYF. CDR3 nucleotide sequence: TGTGCCACCAGCAGTTCACAGGGCGTTTGGTACGAGCAGTACTTC.

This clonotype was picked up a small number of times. The CDR3 reads CASKGLSYEQYF. The CDR3 bases are TGCGCCAGCAAAGGCTTATCCTACGAGCAGTACTTC. V is TRBV5-1 and J is TRBJ2-7; D ambiguous. The V and J ends lost 6 bases and 1 base respectively, with 8 bases between them. This CDR3 contains 12 residues. The germline V gene encodes CDR1 SGHRS and CDR2 YFSETQ.

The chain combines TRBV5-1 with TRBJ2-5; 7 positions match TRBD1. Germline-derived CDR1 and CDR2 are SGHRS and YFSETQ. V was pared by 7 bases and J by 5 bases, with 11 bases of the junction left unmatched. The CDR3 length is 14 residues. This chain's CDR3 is CASFLRGHGETQYF. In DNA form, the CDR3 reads TGCGCCAGCTTCCTTAGGGGGCACGGCGAGACCCAGTACTTC.

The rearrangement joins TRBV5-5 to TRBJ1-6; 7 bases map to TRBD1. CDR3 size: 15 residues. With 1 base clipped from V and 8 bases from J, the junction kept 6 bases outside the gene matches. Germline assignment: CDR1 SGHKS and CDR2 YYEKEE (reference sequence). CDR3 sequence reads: CASSLSGDRDSPLHF. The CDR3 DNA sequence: TGTGCCAGCAGCTTGAGTGGGGACAGAGATTCACCCCTCCACTTT.

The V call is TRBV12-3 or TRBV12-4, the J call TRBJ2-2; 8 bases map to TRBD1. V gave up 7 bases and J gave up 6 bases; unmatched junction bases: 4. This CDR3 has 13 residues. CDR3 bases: TGTGCCAGCAAGCGACAGGGGTCCGGGGAGCTGTTTTTT. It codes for CASKRQGSGELFF.

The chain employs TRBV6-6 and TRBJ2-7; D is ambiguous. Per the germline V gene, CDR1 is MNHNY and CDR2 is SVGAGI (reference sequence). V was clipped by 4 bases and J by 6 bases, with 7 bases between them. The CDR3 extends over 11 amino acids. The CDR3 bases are TGTGCCAGCAGTTCTCAGTCCGAGCAGTACTTC. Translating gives CASSSQSEQYF.

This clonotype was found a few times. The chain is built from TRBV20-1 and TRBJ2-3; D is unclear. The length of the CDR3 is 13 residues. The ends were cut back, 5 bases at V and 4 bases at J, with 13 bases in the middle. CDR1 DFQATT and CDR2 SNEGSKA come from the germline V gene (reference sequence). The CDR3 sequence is CSASLNSPDTQYF. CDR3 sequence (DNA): TGCAGTGCTTCCCTAAACTCACCAGATACGCAGTATTTT.

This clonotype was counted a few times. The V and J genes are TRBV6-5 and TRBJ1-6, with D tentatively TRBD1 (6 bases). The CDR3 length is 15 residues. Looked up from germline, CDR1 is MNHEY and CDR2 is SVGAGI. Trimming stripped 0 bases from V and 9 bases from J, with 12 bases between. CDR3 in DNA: TGTGCCAGCAGTTACTCTCAGGGGCTTAGTTCACCCCTCCACTTT. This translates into CASSYSQGLSSPLHF.

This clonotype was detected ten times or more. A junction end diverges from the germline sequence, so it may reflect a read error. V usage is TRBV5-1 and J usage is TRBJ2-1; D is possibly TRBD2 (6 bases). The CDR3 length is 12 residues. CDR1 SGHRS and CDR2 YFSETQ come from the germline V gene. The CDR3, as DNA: TGTGCCAGCAGCCTGGAGGGAAATGAGCAGTTCTTC. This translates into CASSLEGNEQFF.

The CDR3: CATSRDPGQLTYEQYF. DNA of the CDR3: TGTGCCACCAGCAGAGATCCCGGACAGCTTACCTACGAGCAGTACTTC. The rearrangement joins TRBV15 to TRBJ2-7; D perhaps matches TRBD1 (6 bases). Germline V lookup: CDR1 LNHNV, CDR2 YYDKDF (reference sequence). Trimming shortened V by 0 bases and J by 2 bases, and 14 bases separated the two germline ends. This CDR3 region has 16 residues. Looking up the rest from reference TRBV15 and TRBJ2-7 gives the full variable domain: DAMVIQNPRYQVTQFGKPVTLSCSQTLNHNVMYWYQQKSSQAPKLLFHYYDKDFNNEADTPDNFQSRRPNTSFCFLDIRSPGLGDTAMYLCATSRDPGQLTYEQYFGPGTRLTVT.

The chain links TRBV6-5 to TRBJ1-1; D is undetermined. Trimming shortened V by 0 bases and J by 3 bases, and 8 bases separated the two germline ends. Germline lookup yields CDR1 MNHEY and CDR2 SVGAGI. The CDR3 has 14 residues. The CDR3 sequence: CASSYSRVYTEAFF. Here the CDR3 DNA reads TGTGCCAGCAGTTACTCGAGGGTTTACACTGAAGCTTTCTTT.

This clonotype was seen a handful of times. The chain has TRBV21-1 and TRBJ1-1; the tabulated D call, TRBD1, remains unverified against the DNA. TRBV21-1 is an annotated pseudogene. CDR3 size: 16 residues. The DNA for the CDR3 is TGTGCCAGCAGCAATCCCAGACAGGGGGTGAGGACTGAAGCTTTCTTT. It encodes CASSNPRQGVRTEAFF.

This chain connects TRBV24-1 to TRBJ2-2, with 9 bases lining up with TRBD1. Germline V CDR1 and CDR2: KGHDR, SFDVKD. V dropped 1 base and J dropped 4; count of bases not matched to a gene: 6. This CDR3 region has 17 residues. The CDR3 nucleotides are TGTGCCACCAGTGATTTTACAGGGGGCATTAGCACCGGGGAGCTGTTTTTT. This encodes CATSDFTGGISTGELFF.

This chain's CDR3 is CASSLQVLNTDTQYF. CDR3 coding DNA: TGTGCCAGCAGTTTACAGGTCCTCAACACAGATACGCAGTATTTT. The chain uses TRBV12-3 or TRBV12-4 and TRBJ2-3; D is ambiguous. CDR3 length: 15 residues. Trimming pared 2 bases from V and 2 bases from J, leaving 11 bases between.

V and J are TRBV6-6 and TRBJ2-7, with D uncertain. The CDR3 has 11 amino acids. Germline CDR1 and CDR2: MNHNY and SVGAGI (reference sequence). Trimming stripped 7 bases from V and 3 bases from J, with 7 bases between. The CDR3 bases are TGTGCCAGCACTTCGTTCTACGAGCAGTACTTC. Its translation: CASTSFYEQYF.

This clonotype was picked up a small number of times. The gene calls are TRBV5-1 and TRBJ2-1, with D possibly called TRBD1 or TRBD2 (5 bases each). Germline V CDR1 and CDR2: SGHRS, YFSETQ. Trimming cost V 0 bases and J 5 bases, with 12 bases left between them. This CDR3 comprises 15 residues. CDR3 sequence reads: CASSLGGIFHNEQFF. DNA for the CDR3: TGCGCCAGCAGCTTGGGGGGGATATTCCACAATGAGCAGTTCTTC. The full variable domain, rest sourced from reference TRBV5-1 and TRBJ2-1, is KAGVTQTPRYLIKTRGQQVTLSCSPISGHRSVSWYQQTPGQGLQFLFEYFSETQRNKGNFPGRFSGRQFSNSRSEMNVSTLELGDSALYLCASSLGGIFHNEQFFGPGTRLTVL.